This is a list of T cell receptor beta chains from one sample in a study of CD8+CD57+ T cells in acquired aplastic anemia. TCRdb independently ran MiXCR on the reads; one entry per CDR3 protein. The data contain about 200,000 distinct CDR3 sequences, approximately 65% of them singletons. Sequenced sample: sorted CD4+, CD8+, or CD8+CD57+ T cells (not recorded which) from PBMCs. These receptors originate from a human donor with aplastic anemia. Both conserved end residues are part of each CDR3. Fields, in order: J gene, clone size, V gene, CDR3 protein. Clone size is not always given. Where it is, it says once, few, many or a class for expanded clones.

j_gene: TRBJ2-1
abundance: once
v_gene: TRBV7-3
CDR3aa: CASTLDWFSYNEQFF

j_gene: TRBJ2-7
abundance: -
v_gene: TRBV4-3
CDR3aa: CASSHFSGAGEQYF

j_gene: TRBJ2-1
abundance: once
v_gene: TRBV29-1
CDR3aa: CSVVTSRSINEQFF

j_gene: TRBJ2-7
abundance: once
v_gene: TRBV7-2
CDR3aa: CASSLTTSVYEQYF

j_gene: TRBJ1-2
abundance: -
v_gene: TRBV25-1
CDR3aa: CASTRTGGGYTF

j_gene: TRBJ2-5
abundance: -
v_gene: TRBV10-3
CDR3aa: CAISESRVGAEKETQYF

j_gene: TRBJ2-1
abundance: few
v_gene: TRBV25-1
CDR3aa: CASSEVTDYNEQFF

j_gene: TRBJ2-5
abundance: many
v_gene: TRBV9
CDR3aa: CASSVAPGEQETQYF

j_gene: TRBJ1-6
abundance: -
v_gene: TRBV4-1
CDR3aa: CASSQDGQGGNSPLHF

j_gene: TRBJ1-6
abundance: -
v_gene: TRBV7-3
CDR3aa: CASSAGQGYNSPLHF

j_gene: TRBJ1-1
abundance: -
v_gene: TRBV24-1
CDR3aa: CATSEVGGNTEAFF

j_gene: TRBJ2-7
abundance: -
v_gene: TRBV10-1
CDR3aa: CASTRKQTAANYEQYF

j_gene: TRBJ1-2
abundance: few
v_gene: TRBV5-1
CDR3aa: CASSIQTENSYGYTF

j_gene: TRBJ2-7
abundance: -
v_gene: TRBV7-2
CDR3aa: CASSSSGGASGEQYF

j_gene: TRBJ1-2
abundance: -
v_gene: TRBV5-1
CDR3aa: CASSLSQNYGYTF

j_gene: TRBJ2-1
abundance: -
v_gene: TRBV11-3
CDR3aa: CASSNRQGRAGGGNEQFF

j_gene: TRBJ2-3
abundance: -
v_gene: TRBV29-1
CDR3aa: CSVEGTIFFGTQYF

j_gene: TRBJ1-5
abundance: -
v_gene: TRBV2
CDR3aa: CASKQMVNQPQHF

j_gene: TRBJ2-1
abundance: -
v_gene: TRBV14
CDR3aa: CASSQVPGQGDNEQFF

j_gene: TRBJ2-5
abundance: few
v_gene: TRBV7-9
CDR3aa: CASSSSPGVWETQYF

j_gene: TRBJ2-1
abundance: -
v_gene: TRBV5-1
CDR3aa: CASSLDSINEQFF

j_gene: TRBJ2-1
abundance: few
v_gene: TRBV15
CDR3aa: CATSRDRDFSSYNEQFF

j_gene: TRBJ2-7
abundance: -
v_gene: TRBV5-1
CDR3aa: CASSLGTPPYEQYF

j_gene: TRBJ2-7
abundance: few
v_gene: TRBV20-1
CDR3aa: CSARDWLAGAGEQYF

j_gene: TRBJ2-3
abundance: many
v_gene: TRBV2
CDR3aa: CASSDTGYTDTQYF

j_gene: TRBJ2-3
abundance: few
v_gene: TRBV2
CDR3aa: CASASYSGEDTQYF